This T cell receptor beta chain was sequenced in a study of blood T cell repertoires in COVID-19. Whole-study context: Italy, Spain and the United States were the sources of the convalescent and acute COVID-19 samples.

Generated by immunoSEQ multiplex PCR, the TCRdb table keeps only in-frame clones and is missing some. The data show fewer than 90,000 clones, roughly 90% seen once. The table lists this clone with a few counts. Germline assignment: CDR1 SEHNR and CDR2 FQNEAQ (reference sequence). The junction had 5 bases not matched to a gene; V was cut back by 1 base and J by 6 bases. The CDR3 contains 15 residues. The sequenced material came from peripheral blood. This sequence originates from an older man with acute or convalescent COVID-19. The V call is TRBV7-9, the J call TRBJ2-1; 8 bases are a match to TRBD1. CDR3 coding DNA: TGTGCCAGCAGCTTAGGTCAGGGGGCGCGCAATGAGCAGTTCTTC. It specifies CASSLGQGARNEQFF.